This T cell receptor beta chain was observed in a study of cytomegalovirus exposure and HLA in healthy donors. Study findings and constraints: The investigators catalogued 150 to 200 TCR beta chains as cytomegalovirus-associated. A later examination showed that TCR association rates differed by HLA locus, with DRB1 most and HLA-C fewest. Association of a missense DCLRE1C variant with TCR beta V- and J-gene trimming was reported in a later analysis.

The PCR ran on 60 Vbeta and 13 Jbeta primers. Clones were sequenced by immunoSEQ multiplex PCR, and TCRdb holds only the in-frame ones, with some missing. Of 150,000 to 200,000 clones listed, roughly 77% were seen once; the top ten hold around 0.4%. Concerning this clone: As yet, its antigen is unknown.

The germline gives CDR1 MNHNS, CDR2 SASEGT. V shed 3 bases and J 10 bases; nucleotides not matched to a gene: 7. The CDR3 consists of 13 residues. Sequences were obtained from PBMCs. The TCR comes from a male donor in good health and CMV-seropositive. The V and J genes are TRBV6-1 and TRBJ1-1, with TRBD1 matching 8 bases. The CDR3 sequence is CASSDRGPRGAFF. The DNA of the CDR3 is TGTGCCAGCAGTGACAGGGGGCCCCGTGGAGCTTTCTTT.